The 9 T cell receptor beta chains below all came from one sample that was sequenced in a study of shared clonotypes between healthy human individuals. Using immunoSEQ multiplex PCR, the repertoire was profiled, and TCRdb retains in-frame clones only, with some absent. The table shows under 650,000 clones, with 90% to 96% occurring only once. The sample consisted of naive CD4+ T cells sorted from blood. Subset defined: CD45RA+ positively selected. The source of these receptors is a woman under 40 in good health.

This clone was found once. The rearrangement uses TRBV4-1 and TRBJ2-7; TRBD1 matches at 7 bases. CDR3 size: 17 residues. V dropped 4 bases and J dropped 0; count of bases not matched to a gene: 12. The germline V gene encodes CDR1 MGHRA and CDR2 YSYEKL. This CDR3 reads CASSLERQGLLSYEQYF. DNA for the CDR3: TGCGCCAGCAGCCTAGAACGACAGGGTCTTCTCTCCTACGAGCAGTACTTC.

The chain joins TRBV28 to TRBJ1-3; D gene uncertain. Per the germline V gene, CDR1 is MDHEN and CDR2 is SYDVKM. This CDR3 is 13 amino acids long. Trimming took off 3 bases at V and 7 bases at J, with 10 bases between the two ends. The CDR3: CASSLSVLNTIYF. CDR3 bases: TGTGCCAGCAGTTTGAGTGTCTTGAACACCATATATTTT.

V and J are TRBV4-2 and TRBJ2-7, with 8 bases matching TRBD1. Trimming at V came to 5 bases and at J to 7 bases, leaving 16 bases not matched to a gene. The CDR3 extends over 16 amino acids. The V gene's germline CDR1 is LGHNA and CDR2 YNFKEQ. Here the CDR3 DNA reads TGTGCCAGCAGCAATATGAGGGCAGGGGGCCTGGAGGAGCAGTACTTC. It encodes CASSNMRAGGLEEQYF.

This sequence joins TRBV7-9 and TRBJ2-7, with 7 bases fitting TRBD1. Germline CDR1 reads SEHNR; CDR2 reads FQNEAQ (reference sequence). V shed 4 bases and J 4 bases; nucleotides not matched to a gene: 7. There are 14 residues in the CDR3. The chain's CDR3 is CASSSSGQRYEQYF. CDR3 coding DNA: TGTGCCAGCAGCTCATCGGGACAGAGATACGAGCAGTACTTC.

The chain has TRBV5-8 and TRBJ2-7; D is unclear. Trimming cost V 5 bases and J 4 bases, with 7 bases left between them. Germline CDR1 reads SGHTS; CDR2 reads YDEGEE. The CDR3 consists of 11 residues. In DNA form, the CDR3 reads TGTGCCAGCAGTCTTGAATACGAGCAGTACTTC. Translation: CASSLEYEQYF.

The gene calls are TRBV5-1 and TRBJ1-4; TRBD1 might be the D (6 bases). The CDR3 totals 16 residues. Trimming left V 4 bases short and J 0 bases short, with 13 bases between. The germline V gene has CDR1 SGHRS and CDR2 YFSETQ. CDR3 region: CASSHRTASTNEKLFF. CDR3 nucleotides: TGCGCCAGCAGCCATCGGACAGCCTCAACTAATGAAAAACTGTTTTTT.

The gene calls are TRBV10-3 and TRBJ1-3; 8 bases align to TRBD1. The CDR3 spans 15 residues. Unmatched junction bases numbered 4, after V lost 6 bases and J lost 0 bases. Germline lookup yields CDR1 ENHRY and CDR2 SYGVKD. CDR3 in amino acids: CAISRDRSSGNTIYF. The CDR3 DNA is TGTGCCATCAGCCGGGACAGGAGCTCTGGAAACACCATATATTTT.

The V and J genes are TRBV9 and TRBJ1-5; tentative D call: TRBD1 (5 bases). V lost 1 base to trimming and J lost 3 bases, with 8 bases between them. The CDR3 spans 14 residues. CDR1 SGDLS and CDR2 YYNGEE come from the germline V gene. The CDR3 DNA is TGTGCCAGCAGCGTAAGGGACTCCAATCAGCCCCAGCATTTT. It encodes CASSVRDSNQPQHF.

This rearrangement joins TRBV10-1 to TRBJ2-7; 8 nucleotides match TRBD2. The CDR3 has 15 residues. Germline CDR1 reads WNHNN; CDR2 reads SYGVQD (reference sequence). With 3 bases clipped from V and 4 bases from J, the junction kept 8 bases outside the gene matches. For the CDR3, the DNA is TGCGCCAGCAGTGATCGTCTAGCGGGCAATTACGAGCAGTACTTC. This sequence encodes CASSDRLAGNYEQYF.